This passage covers 14 T cell receptor beta chains from one sample sequenced in a study of early T cells in non-severe SARS-CoV-2 infection. TCRdb processed the 5' RACE reads anew with MiXCR; each CDR3 protein has one entry. The sample has around 84,000 distinct CDR3 sequences; 9% to 14% are singletons. The specimen sequenced was whole blood. These receptors were collected from an adult who was a healthcare worker with PCR-confirmed SARS-CoV-2 infection or an uninfected control (not recorded which).

The count of this clonotype is one. CDR3 DNA: TGTGCCAGCAGTCTCGTAGCGGGAGCCCGCACAGATACGCAGTATTTT. This codes for CASSLVAGARTDTQYF. This chain links TRBV12-3 or TRBV12-4 with TRBJ2-3, with 9 positions matching TRBD2. The ends lost 5 bases at V and 1 base at J; junction bases unmatched: 7. The CDR3 length is 16 residues.

This clonotype was counted only a few times. The chain is built from TRBV12-3 or TRBV12-4 and TRBJ2-1; 14 nucleotides match TRBD2. CDR3 size: 19 residues. J lost 0 bases, V lost 2 bases, and 6 bases had no gene match. CDR3 loop: CASSLRGLAGDSSYNEQFF. The DNA of the CDR3 is TGTGCCAGCAGTTTAAGGGGACTAGCGGGGGACAGCTCCTACAATGAGCAGTTCTTC.

This clonotype was recorded only once. V usage is TRBV29-1 and J usage is TRBJ2-1; 7 bases agree with TRBD1. The CDR3 is 13 amino acids. With 3 bases clipped from V and 8 bases from J, the junction kept 7 bases outside the gene matches. The germline V gene encodes CDR1 SQVTM and CDR2 ANQGSEA. CDR3 DNA: TGCAGCGTTGACCGGACAGGCGGAGATGAGCAGTTCTTC. It is translated as CSVDRTGGDEQFF.

V is TRBV15 and J is TRBJ2-5, with D possibly matching TRBD1 (6 bases). The CDR3 has 13 amino acids. The V end was cut by 3 bases, the J end by 2 bases, with 7 bases between. Germline CDR1 reads LNHNV; CDR2 reads YYDKDF (reference sequence). The CDR3 sequence is CATSSTGQETQYF. DNA for the CDR3: TGTGCCACCAGCAGTACAGGGCAAGAGACCCAGTACTTC.

This clonotype has at least ten counts. This chain joins TRBV11-2 and TRBJ1-1; no clear D gene. The germline gives CDR1 SGHAT, CDR2 FQNNGV. The CDR3 has 12 amino acids. Trimming took 7 bases from V and 6 from J, leaving 12 bases between them. For the CDR3, the DNA is TGTGCCAGCACCCAAGACTTTGCTGAAGCTTTCTTT. Translating it yields CASTQDFAEAFF.

This clonotype was observed many times. The CDR3 coding sequence is TGCGCCAGCAGCTTGTTTGGACAGGGCAATCAGCCCCAGCATTTT. Amino acid sequence: CASSLFGQGNQPQHF. The chain carries TRBV5-1 and TRBJ1-5, with 7 bases aligning to TRBD1. V dropped 1 base and J dropped 2; count of bases not matched to a gene: 3. The CDR3 is 15 amino acids. Germline values: CDR1 SGHRS, CDR2 YFSETQ.

In its sample, this clonotype was seen many times. The chain employs TRBV28 and TRBJ2-5; no clear D. The CDR3 has 17 residues. Looked up from germline, CDR1 is MDHEN and CDR2 is SYDVKM. The V end lost 2 bases, the J end lost 2 bases, and 18 bases lay between the germline ends. CDR3 nucleotides: TGTGCCAGCAGTTTAAATAGGATCGGCAGTGGACAAGAGACCCAGTACTTC. As protein: CASSLNRIGSGQETQYF.

The J gene is TRBJ2-7, the V gene TRBV4-2; 8 bases fit TRBD1. Per germline, CDR1 LGHNA and CDR2 YNFKEQ. Losses at the gene ends were 1 base for V and 3 bases for J; bases not matched to a gene: 5. This CDR3 region has 15 residues. The chain's CDR3 is CASSQGQGTYYEQYF. The CDR3 region has the DNA TGTGCCAGCAGCCAAGGACAGGGGACTTACTACGAGCAGTACTTC.

This clonotype occurred a few times. V gene TRBV7-3 combines with J gene TRBJ2-3, with 8 positions matching TRBD2. CDR3 length equals 15 residues. Germline V gene lookup returns CDR1 SGHTA and CDR2 FQGTGA. The V segment lost 4 bases and the J segment 2 bases; nucleotides outside the gene matches: 5. This CDR3 is CASSSSGSPTDTQYF. The DNA of the CDR3 is TGTGCCAGCAGCTCTAGCGGGTCCCCCACAGATACGCAGTATTTT.

Worth noting for this clonotype: A much larger clone sits a single nucleotide away, making a read error possible. The J gene is TRBJ1-6, the V gene TRBV4-1; D is uncertain. Germline V gives CDR1 MGHRA, CDR2 YSYEKL. The CDR3 is 15 amino acids. CDR3 nucleotide sequence: TGCACCAGCAGCCAAGATTTCAGTTATAATTCACCCCTCCACTTT. It codes for CTSSQDFSYNSPLHF.

This clonotype was detected only a few times. J is TRBJ1-4 and V is TRBV28; D perhaps matches TRBD1 (5 bases). The CDR3 has 13 residues. From germline, CDR1 is MDHEN and CDR2 SYDVKM. V was cut by 6 bases and J by 8 bases, with 13 bases left in between. CDR3 sequence reads: CASSHQQGEKLFF. DNA for the CDR3: TGTGCCAGCAGCCATCAGCAGGGAGAAAAACTGTTTTTT.

This clonotype showed up many times. V gene TRBV7-2 combines with J gene TRBJ2-3, with TRBD2 as a possible D gene (5 bases). With 5 bases removed from V and 9 bases from J, the gap between germline ends came to 15 bases. CDR1 and CDR2 (germline): SGHTA, FQGNSA. This CDR3 has 13 residues. The CDR3 nucleotides are TGTGCCAGCAGCGCTCGGACTCTCCGCACGCAGTATTTT. Translated, it gives CASSARTLRTQYF.

The chain joins TRBV7-9 to TRBJ2-2; D ambiguous. Germline V CDR1 and CDR2: SEHNR, FQNEAQ (reference sequence). The CDR3 length is 14 residues. V lost 5 bases to trimming and J lost 5 bases, with 12 bases between them. In DNA, the CDR3 is TGTGCCAGCAGCACGAAGGGTTGGACCGGGGAGCTGTTTTTT. Its translation: CASSTKGWTGELFF.

This clonotype was recorded a few times. V usage is TRBV5-1 and J usage is TRBJ2-1, with 11 bases lining up with TRBD2. The germline gives CDR1 SGHRS, CDR2 YFSETQ. The CDR3 runs 17 residues. The trim removed 6 bases at V and 1 base at J, leaving 9 bases unmatched. The CDR3 DNA is TGCGCCAGCACCAGTCATGGGACTAGCGGATCCTACAATGAGCAGTTCTTC. The encoded protein is CASTSHGTSGSYNEQFF. Full variable domain (missing parts from reference TRBV5-1 and TRBJ2-1): KAGVTQTPRYLIKTRGQQVTLSCSPISGHRSVSWYQQTPGQGLQFLFEYFSETQRNKGNFPGRFSGRQFSNSRSEMNVSTLELGDSALYLCASTSHGTSGSYNEQFFGPGTRLTVL.